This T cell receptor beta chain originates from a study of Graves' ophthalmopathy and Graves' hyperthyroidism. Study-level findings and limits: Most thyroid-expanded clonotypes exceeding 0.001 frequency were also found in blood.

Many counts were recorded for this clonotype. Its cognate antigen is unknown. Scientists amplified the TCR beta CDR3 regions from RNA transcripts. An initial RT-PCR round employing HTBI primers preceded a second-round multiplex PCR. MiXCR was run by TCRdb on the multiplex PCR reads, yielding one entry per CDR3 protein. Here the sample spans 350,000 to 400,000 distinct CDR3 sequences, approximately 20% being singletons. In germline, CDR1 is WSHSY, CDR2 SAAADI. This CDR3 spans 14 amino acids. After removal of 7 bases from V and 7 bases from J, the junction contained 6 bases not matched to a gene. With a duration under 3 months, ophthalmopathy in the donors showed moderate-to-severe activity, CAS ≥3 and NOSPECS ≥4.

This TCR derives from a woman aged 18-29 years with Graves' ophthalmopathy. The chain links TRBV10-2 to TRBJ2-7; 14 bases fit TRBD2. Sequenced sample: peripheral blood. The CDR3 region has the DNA TGCGCCAGCAAATCGGGACTAGCGGGAGTGGAGCAGTACTTC. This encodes CASKSGLAGVEQYF.